One and the same sample provided the 30 T cell receptor beta chains below, sequenced in a study of control samples from healthy donors and cancer patients. Method: immunoSEQ multiplex PCR; TCRdb's copy keeps in-frame clones and lacks some. The table lists fewer than 500,000 clones, around nine tenths of them singletons. The sequenced sample consisted of PBMCs. The receptors derive from a man between 35 and 55 years old with head and neck cancer.

This clone was seen more than once but under ten times. The chain carries TRBV6-5 and TRBJ1-1; 7 nucleotides align to TRBD1. V shed 2 bases, J shed 5 bases, and the junction held 8 bases outside the gene matches. Germline values: CDR1 MNHEY, CDR2 SVGAGI. There are 15 residues in the CDR3. CDR3 in amino acids: CASSYGGGWLTEAFF. CDR3 coding DNA: TGTGCCAGCAGTTACGGAGGGGGCTGGCTGACTGAAGCTTTCTTT.

V gene TRBV2 combines with J gene TRBJ1-3; D might be TRBD1 (5 bases). The CDR3 length is 16 residues. With 4 bases removed from V and 4 bases from J, the gap between germline ends came to 17 bases. The V gene's germline CDR1 is SNHLY and CDR2 FYNNEI. CDR3 sequence reads: CASSVGGVRIGNTIYF. The DNA of the CDR3 is TGTGCCAGCAGTGTAGGAGGGGTAAGGATCGGAAACACCATATATTTT.

The J gene is TRBJ2-6, the V gene TRBV19; TRBD1 agrees at 7 bases. CDR3 length: 17 residues. CDR1 is LNHDA and CDR2 is SQIVND in the germline V gene (reference sequence). V lost 5 bases to trimming and J lost 4 bases; unmatched junction nucleotides: 11. The CDR3 loop is CASSEGAPRGGANVLTF. DNA of the CDR3: TGTGCCAGTAGTGAGGGGGCGCCTCGGGGCGGGGCCAACGTCCTGACTTTC.

This clone was detected a few times. V and J are TRBV20-1 and TRBJ2-7; 7 bases align to TRBD1. The CDR3 loop spans 13 amino acids. V was pared by 3 bases and J by 6 bases, with 8 bases of the junction left unmatched. Germline loops: CDR1 DFQATT, CDR2 SNEGSKA (reference sequence). The CDR3 sequence: CSASEGTAFEQYF. As DNA, the CDR3 is TGCAGTGCTAGTGAAGGGACAGCCTTCGAGCAGTACTTC.

The chain combines TRBV11-2 with TRBJ2-1; possible D gene TRBD1, 5 bases. CDR1 SGHAT and CDR2 FQNNGV come from the germline V gene. Trimming shortened V by 3 bases and J by 6 bases, and 15 bases separated the two germline ends. The CDR3 has 15 residues. The CDR3 coding sequence is TGTGCCAGCAGCTTTCTTTTGCAGGGTAGCAATGAGCAGTTCTTC. It is translated as CASSFLLQGSNEQFF.

The genes are TRBV7-3 and TRBJ2-2; D gene uncertain. The CDR3 runs 14 residues. The germline V and J ends were trimmed by 1 base and 6 bases, with 9 bases remaining between them. Germline lookup yields CDR1 SGHTA and CDR2 FQGTGA. CDR3 bases: TGTGCCAGCAGCTTAAGCAGGTTGGCCGGGGAGCTGTTTTTT. Amino acid sequence: CASSLSRLAGELFF.

The rearrangement links TRBV30 to TRBJ1-2; 9 positions match TRBD1. Trimming took 4 bases from V and 7 from J; bases not matched to a gene: 13. The CDR3 contains 15 residues. Germline CDR1 and CDR2: GTSNPN and SVGIG (reference sequence). The CDR3 region is CAWMLGDREFGGYTF. The CDR3 nucleotides are TGTGCCTGGATGCTGGGGGACAGGGAGTTTGGTGGCTACACCTTC.

The CDR3 nucleotides are TGTGCCAGCAGCGGGGGGGACGAGCAGTACTTC. This codes for CASSGGDEQYF. V usage is TRBV9 and J usage is TRBJ2-7; TRBD2 is a possible D gene (6 bases). Trimming pared 3 bases from V and 5 bases from J, leaving 6 bases between. This CDR3 contains 11 residues. In germline, CDR1 is SGDLS, CDR2 YYNGEE.

The J gene is TRBJ1-1, the V gene TRBV4-2; 8 nucleotides match TRBD1. This CDR3 contains 16 residues. In germline, CDR1 is LGHNA, CDR2 YNFKEQ. V lost 4 bases to trimming and J lost 5 bases; unmatched junction nucleotides: 12. The CDR3 sequence: CASSPSRDRLQTEAFF. The CDR3, as DNA: TGTGCCAGCAGCCCCTCGCGGGACAGGCTGCAGACTGAAGCTTTCTTT.

The chain joins TRBV6-5 to TRBJ2-7; D possibly corresponds to TRBD1 (6 bases). The CDR3 covers 14 residues. The V gene lost 6 bases and the J gene lost 0 bases, with 12 bases spanning the gap. Germline-derived CDR1 and CDR2 are MNHEY and SVGAGI. The CDR3 DNA reads as TGTGCCAGCAGGGTCAGGGACATCTCCTACGAGCAGTACTTC. As protein: CASRVRDISYEQYF.

The chain recombines TRBV30 with TRBJ1-5; TRBD1 agrees at 9 bases. Per germline, CDR1 GTSNPN and CDR2 SVGIG (reference sequence). With 2 bases clipped from V and 10 bases from J, the junction kept 12 bases outside the gene matches. The CDR3 is made up of 15 amino acids. The chain's CDR3 is CAWSLGGQGLQPQHF. Written as DNA, the CDR3 is TGTGCCTGGAGTCTAGGGGGACAGGGCCTTCAACCCCAGCATTTT.

This clone was seen only once. This chain links TRBV6-5 with TRBJ2-7; D might be TRBD2 (5 bases). This CDR3 is built from 16 residues. Germline V gene lookup returns CDR1 MNHEY and CDR2 SVGAGI. Trimming left V 0 bases short and J 0 bases short, with 12 bases between. CDR3 sequence (DNA): TGTGCCAGCAGTTACTCGGCGCAACTAGTCTCCTACGAGCAGTACTTC. Amino acid sequence: CASSYSAQLVSYEQYF.

The chain uses TRBV27 and TRBJ2-2; D not certain. The germline CDR1 and CDR2 sequences are MNHEY and SMNVEV (reference sequence). V shed 2 bases and J shed 4 bases, with 8 bases lying between them. This CDR3 has 14 residues. The chain's CDR3 is CASSLNSRTGELFF. The CDR3 DNA is TGTGCCAGCAGTTTAAACAGCCGCACCGGGGAGCTGTTTTTT.

The chain joins TRBV4-2 to TRBJ2-7, with D possibly TRBD1 on 5 matching bases. The V end lost 9 bases, the J end lost 0 bases, and 15 bases lay between the germline ends. CDR1 is LGHNA, CDR2 YNFKEQ, per germline. The CDR3 is 14 residues long. CDR3 coding DNA: TGTGCCAGGATCCTAAAGGGGTACTCCTACGAGCAGTACTTC. It encodes CARILKGYSYEQYF.

The chain carries TRBV30 and TRBJ2-6; the D gene could be TRBD1 or TRBD2 (5 bases each). Germline V gene lookup returns CDR1 GTSNPN and CDR2 SVGIG (reference sequence). This CDR3 region has 18 residues. V lost 3 bases and J 0 bases, leaving 18 bases between the germline ends. This CDR3 is CAWSGRGRVISGANVLTF. CDR3 nucleotide sequence: TGTGCCTGGAGCGGCCGGGGCAGGGTCATCTCTGGGGCCAACGTCCTGACTTTC.

The table lists this clone with a count of one. The chain links TRBV6-4 to TRBJ2-1, with 8 positions matching TRBD2. The V and J ends lost 0 bases and 6 bases, in that order; junction bases with no gene match: 7. The germline CDR1 and CDR2 sequences are MRHNA and SNTAGT. This CDR3 spans 16 amino acids. CDR3 sequence reads: CASSDSTSGPRNEQFF. The CDR3 coding sequence is TGTGCCAGCAGTGACTCTACTAGCGGACCCCGCAATGAGCAGTTCTTC.

This clone occurred once. This rearrangement joins TRBV3-1 (or the pseudogene TRBV3-2) to TRBJ2-5; perhaps TRBD2 as D (6 bases). Trimming shortened V by 5 bases and J by 2 bases, and 21 bases separated the two germline ends. CDR1 is LGHDT and CDR2 is YNNKEL in the germline V gene (reference sequence). This CDR3 has 17 residues. The CDR3 loop is CASSFRRPSDEQETQYF. The CDR3 DNA reads TGTGCCAGCAGCTTTCGCCGCCCTAGCGATGAGCAAGAGACCCAGTACTTC.

The chain employs TRBV28 and TRBJ1-4; D is perhaps TRBD1 (5 bases). Looked up from germline, CDR1 is MDHEN and CDR2 is SYDVKM. This CDR3 contains 15 residues. With 5 bases removed from V and 5 bases from J, the gap between germline ends came to 15 bases. The CDR3 region is CASSPGTGGNEKLFF. CDR3 sequence (DNA): TGTGCCAGCAGTCCAGGGACGGGCGGGAATGAAAAACTGTTTTTT.

The chain joins TRBV4-1 to TRBJ1-5; D uncertain. CDR3 size: 17 residues. The V end was cut by 0 bases, the J end by 4 bases, with 16 bases between. CDR1 and CDR2 from the germline V gene are MGHRA and YSYEKL. CDR3 coding DNA: TGCGCCAGCAGCCAAGATTCGGGAGCCTGGAGTAATCAGCCCCAGCATTTT. It is translated as CASSQDSGAWSNQPQHF.

The gene calls are TRBV6-5 and TRBJ1-2; D perhaps matches TRBD1 (5 bases). Germline CDR1 and CDR2: MNHEY and SVGAGI. CDR3 size: 15 residues. V lost 7 bases, J lost 8 bases, and 23 bases lay in between. The CDR3 spells CASKTGTSRERGYTF. The CDR3 DNA is TGTGCCAGCAAAACCGGGACCTCCCGCGAGCGCGGCTACACCTTC.

J is TRBJ2-7 and V is TRBV18; the match to TRBD1 covers 7 bases. The J segment lost 10 bases and the V segment lost 1 base, leaving 10 bases of the junction unmatched. This CDR3 is built from 14 residues. Germline V gene lookup returns CDR1 KGHSH and CDR2 LQKENI. CDR3 bases: TGTGCCAGCTCACCACTCGGACAGGCGATGGAACAGTACTTC. Its translation: CASSPLGQAMEQYF.

This clone was counted only a few times. V gene TRBV29-1 combines with J gene TRBJ1-5; no firm D call. The CDR3 is 17 amino acids. Germline V gives CDR1 SQVTM, CDR2 ANQGSEA. V was shortened by 4 bases and J by 0 bases, with 19 bases between the two germline ends. This chain's CDR3 is CSVATPTWRGSNQPQHF. In DNA form, the CDR3 reads TGCAGCGTTGCAACACCCACATGGCGGGGTAGCAATCAGCCCCAGCATTTT.

The chain couples TRBV28 to TRBJ2-3, with 8 bases aligning to TRBD1. This CDR3 is 14 amino acids long. Germline assignment: CDR1 MDHEN and CDR2 SYDVKM. With V trimmed by 9 bases and J by 3 bases, 8 bases remained unmatched. CDR3 coding DNA: TGTGCCAGTTTAAGACAGGGGTTTACAGATACGCAGTATTTT. This encodes CASLRQGFTDTQYF.

This chain joins TRBV24-1 and TRBJ2-3; maybe TRBD2 (6 bases). CDR3 length: 16 amino acids. From germline, CDR1 is KGHDR and CDR2 SFDVKD. Trimming stripped 2 bases from V and 2 bases from J, with 13 bases between. CDR3 sequence (DNA): TGTGCCACCAGTGATTCGGGAGATCCACCCACAGATACGCAGTATTTT. This gives the protein CATSDSGDPPTDTQYF.

This chain connects TRBV29-1 to TRBJ2-1, with D perhaps matching TRBD1 (5 bases). The CDR3 totals 11 residues. V was cut by 5 bases and J by 10 bases, with 12 bases left in between. Germline V gene sequence: CDR1 SQVTM, CDR2 ANQGSEA. This CDR3 is CSVTVTVEQFF. The CDR3 DNA reads as TGCAGCGTTACTGTGACAGTAGAGCAGTTCTTC.

The chain is built from TRBV3-1 (or the pseudogene TRBV3-2) and TRBJ2-1, with D tentatively TRBD1 or TRBD2 (5 bases each). CDR1 LGHDT and CDR2 YNNKEL come from the germline V gene (reference sequence). The germline V and J ends were trimmed by 4 bases and 0 bases, with 13 bases remaining between them. This CDR3 contains 16 residues. CDR3 loop: CASSPREGSSYNEQFF. Here the CDR3 DNA reads TGTGCCAGCAGCCCTAGAGAGGGGAGCTCCTACAATGAGCAGTTCTTC.

This chain connects TRBV25-1 to TRBJ1-1; 11 nucleotides line up with TRBD1. The junction had 2 bases not matched to a gene; V was cut back by 1 base and J by 4 bases. Germline V CDR1 and CDR2: MGHDK, SYGVNS. This CDR3 comprises 15 residues. The CDR3 DNA is TGTGCCAGCAGTGAATGGGGGACAGGGGGCACTGAAGCTTTCTTT. Amino acid sequence: CASSEWGTGGTEAFF. Drawing the rest from reference TRBV25-1 and TRBJ1-1, the complete variable domain is EADIYQTPRYLVIGTGKKITLECSQTMGHDKMYWYQQDPGMELHLIHYSYGVNSTEKGDLSSESTVSRIRTEHFPLTLESARPSHTSQYLCASSEWGTGGTEAFFGQGTRLTVV.

The V gene is TRBV28, the J gene TRBJ1-6; D call uncertain. The V and J ends lost 8 bases and 8 bases respectively, with 16 bases between them. The length of the CDR3 is 14 residues. Germline values: CDR1 MDHEN, CDR2 SYDVKM. The CDR3 DNA reads TGTGCCAGCGGTGACGGTAGGCGGCATTCACCCCTCCACTTT. Translating gives CASGDGRRHSPLHF. Together with reference TRBV28 and TRBJ1-6, the CDR3 gives the full variable domain: DVKVTQSSRYLVKRTGEKVFLECVQDMDHENMFWYRQDPGLGLRLIYFSYDVKMKEKGDIPEGYSVSREKKERFSLILESASTNQTSMYLCASGDGRRHSPLHFGNGTRLTVT.

The chain couples TRBV24-1 to TRBJ2-5; possible D gene TRBD2, 6 bases. The CDR3 totals 14 residues. CDR1 is KGHDR, CDR2 SFDVKD, per germline. V was shortened by 6 bases and J by 2 bases, with 12 bases between the two germline ends. The CDR3 sequence: CATSIPGRQETQYF. CDR3 DNA: TGTGCCACCAGTATACCCGGGAGACAAGAGACCCAGTACTTC.

This clone appeared once. The chain joins TRBV5-4 to TRBJ1-3, with D unresolved. This CDR3 has 17 residues. Trimming took off 0 bases at V and 0 bases at J, with 13 bases between the two ends. Germline V gene sequence: CDR1 SGHNT, CDR2 YYREEE (reference sequence). The CDR3 nucleotides are TGTGCCAGCAGCTTGGCTGGAGGAGTAGGCTCTGGAAACACCATATATTTT. Its translation: CASSLAGGVGSGNTIYF.